The source of this T cell receptor (beta chain) is a study of T cell repertoires in cytomegalovirus infection. TCRdb itself ran the reads through MiXCR, one entry per CDR3 protein. The table includes roughly 250,000 distinct CDR3 sequences, over 20% detected once. This clonotype was detected only a few times. The clonotype comes from a human donor in good health (CMV status not recorded). Some clones in this sample may be carry-over from other donors' samples. What was sequenced was CD8+ T cells from PBMCs.

For the CDR3, the DNA is TGCGCCAGCAGCCAAGGATTTTCTAGCGGGGGCCAAGAGACCCAGTACTTC. Translated: CASSQGFSSGGQETQYF. This chain joins TRBV4-1 and TRBJ2-5, with TRBD2 identical over 10 bases. CDR3 length: 17 amino acids. Germline CDR1 MGHRA, CDR2 YSYEKL. Trimming cost V 1 base and J 1 base; bases outside gene matches: 6.